This TCR beta chain was found in a study of blood T cell repertoires in COVID-19. Turning to the study itself: COVID-19 samples collected from the United States, Italy and Spain covered acute and convalescent phases. Nucleic acid was either cDNA or gDNA, and it came from T cells, B-cell-depleted T cells, or PBMCs.

Authors' data handling: Reference gene primers were amplified, and this amplification served to estimate nucleated cell counts. Only in-frame clones appear in the TCRdb table, and some are missing; sequencing was by immunoSEQ multiplex PCR. The D gene and trimming were derived from the DNA, and the V and J assignments and clone size from that table. The data contain approximately 140,000 clones, about 90% of them singletons. Germline V gives CDR1 SGDLS, CDR2 YYNGEE. Germline trimming cut 3 bases from V and 4 bases from J; bases unmatched to any gene: 4. There are 15 residues in the CDR3. Sequencing input: peripheral blood. The chain uses TRBV9 and TRBJ2-1, with 10 nucleotides matching TRBD2. This TCR derives from a man between 60 and 75 years old with active or convalescent COVID-19. CDR3 in amino acids: CASSALAGKYNEQFF. CDR3 coding DNA: TGTGCCAGCAGCGCACTAGCGGGGAAATACAATGAGCAGTTCTTC. Using reference TRBV9 and TRBJ2-1 for the parts outside the CDR3, the full variable domain is DSGVTQTPKHLITATGQRVTLRCSPRSGDLSVYWYQQSLDQGLQFLIQYYNGEERAKGNILERFSAQQFPDLHSELNLSSLELGDSALYFCASSALAGKYNEQFFGPGTRLTVL.